This is a list of T cell receptor beta chains from one sample in a study of blood T cell repertoires in COVID-19. Sequenced by immunoSEQ multiplex PCR; TCRdb stores in-frame clones only, minus some. The data contain more than 45,000 clones, roughly 84% of them singletons. The sequenced material came from peripheral blood. These receptors came from a woman aged 60-75 years with acute or convalescent COVID-19. Both conserved end residues are part of each CDR3. Each record gives: clone size, J gene, D gene, V gene, CDR3 DNA, CDR3 protein. A D gene is named only where the DNA matches it firmly. The size entry is marked missing in some rows and otherwise reads once, few, many or a size class.

clone size: once
J gene: TRBJ2-2
D gene: TRBD1
V gene: TRBV7-9
CDR3 DNA: TGTGCCTGGAAAGGGGGCGCTTACACCGGGGAGCTGTTTTTT
CDR3 protein: CAWKGGAYTGELFF

clone size: once
J gene: TRBJ2-7
D gene: TRBD2
V gene: TRBV5-4
CDR3 DNA: TGTGCCAGCAGCTTCGAGCGGGGGCAAACCTACGAGCAGTACTTC
CDR3 protein: CASSFERGQTYEQYF

clone size: few
J gene: TRBJ2-7
D gene: .
V gene: TRBV29-1
CDR3 DNA: TGCAGCGTCGAGGACAGATACGAGCAGTACTTC
CDR3 protein: CSVEDRYEQYF

clone size: .
J gene: TRBJ2-3
D gene: .
V gene: TRBV4-1
CDR3 DNA: TGCGCCAGCACCAGGGGTGATGATAGAGATACGCAGTATTTT
CDR3 protein: CASTRGDDRDTQYF

clone size: few
J gene: TRBJ1-5
D gene: TRBD1
V gene: TRBV6-1
CDR3 DNA: TGTGCCAGCAGTGAAGTACTGGGACAGAGGAGTCAGCCCCAGCATTTT
CDR3 protein: CASSEVLGQRSQPQHF

clone size: .
J gene: TRBJ2-2
D gene: .
V gene: TRBV19
CDR3 DNA: TGTGCCAGTACCCCGATGTGGACATCAGGGGAGCTGTTTTTT
CDR3 protein: CASTPMWTSGELFF

clone size: .
J gene: TRBJ1-4
D gene: TRBD1
V gene: TRBV6-1
CDR3 DNA: TGTGCCAGCAGTGAAACAGGGGGCCTTGAAAAACTGTTTTTT
CDR3 protein: CASSETGGLEKLFF

clone size: .
J gene: TRBJ1-4
D gene: .
V gene: TRBV6-5
CDR3 DNA: TGTGCCAGCAGTCCGGGGTGGGAAAATGAAAAACTGTTTTTT
CDR3 protein: CASSPGWENEKLFF

clone size: .
J gene: TRBJ1-2
D gene: TRBD1
V gene: TRBV2
CDR3 DNA: TGTGCCAGCAGTTACGACAGGGTCTATGGCTACACCTTC
CDR3 protein: CASSYDRVYGYTF

clone size: .
J gene: TRBJ2-1
D gene: TRBD2
V gene: TRBV6-1
CDR3 DNA: TGTGCCAGCAGTGAGGCGGGGGGGCGGCAGGGTGAGCAGTTCTTC
CDR3 protein: CASSEAGGRQGEQFF

clone size: .
J gene: TRBJ2-7
D gene: .
V gene: TRBV6-2/TRBV6-3
CDR3 DNA: TGTGCCAGCAGTTACTCGTATCTCCCCGAGCAGTACTTC
CDR3 protein: CASSYSYLPEQYF

clone size: .
J gene: TRBJ1-4
D gene: TRBD1
V gene: TRBV2
CDR3 DNA: TGTGCCAGCACGGGACAGGGAAACGAAAAACTGTTTTTT
CDR3 protein: CASTGQGNEKLFF

clone size: .
J gene: TRBJ1-2
D gene: .
V gene: TRBV12-3/TRBV12-4
CDR3 DNA: TGTGCCAGCAGTTTACGGGGTAGCTATGGCTACACCTTC
CDR3 protein: CASSLRGSYGYTF

clone size: .
J gene: TRBJ1-1
D gene: .
V gene: TRBV11-3
CDR3 DNA: TGTGCCAGCAGCTTATATGGGAGCACTGAAGCTTTCTTT
CDR3 protein: CASSLYGSTEAFF

clone size: .
J gene: TRBJ1-2
D gene: .
V gene: TRBV28
CDR3 DNA: TGTGCCAGCAGTTTCGGGGGAGGCTATGGCTACACCTTC
CDR3 protein: CASSFGGGYGYTF

clone size: .
J gene: TRBJ1-2
D gene: TRBD1
V gene: TRBV2
CDR3 DNA: TGTGCCAGCAGAACGGTTTGGGGACAGGGGAATGGCTACACCTTC
CDR3 protein: CASRTVWGQGNGYTF

clone size: once
J gene: TRBJ2-1
D gene: .
V gene: TRBV2
CDR3 DNA: TGTGCCAGCAGACAAACCGGGACACCTAGCAATGAGCAGTTCTTC
CDR3 protein: CASRQTGTPSNEQFF

clone size: .
J gene: TRBJ1-1
D gene: .
V gene: TRBV3-1/TRBV3-2
CDR3 DNA: TGTGCCAGCAGCCAAGTAGGGGGATCTGGTGAAGCTTTCTTT
CDR3 protein: CASSQVGGSGEAFF

clone size: .
J gene: TRBJ2-7
D gene: TRBD1
V gene: TRBV6-5
CDR3 DNA: TGTGCCAGTACGGGTGGGACAGGGGCCTACGAGCAGTACTTC
CDR3 protein: CASTGGTGAYEQYF

clone size: .
J gene: TRBJ2-2
D gene: TRBD1
V gene: TRBV2
CDR3 DNA: TGTGCCAGCAGTGAATGGACAGGGGACACCGGGGAGCTGTTTTTT
CDR3 protein: CASSEWTGDTGELFF

clone size: .
J gene: TRBJ1-6
D gene: .
V gene: TRBV19
CDR3 DNA: TGTGCCAGTAGTGCGGGTGATTCACCCCTCCACTTT
CDR3 protein: CASSAGDSPLHF

clone size: .
J gene: TRBJ2-7
D gene: TRBD1
V gene: TRBV7-3
CDR3 DNA: TGTGCCAGCAGCAAAACCGGGACAGGGGGCTACGAGCAGTACTTC
CDR3 protein: CASSKTGTGGYEQYF

clone size: .
J gene: TRBJ2-7
D gene: .
V gene: TRBV5-8
CDR3 DNA: TGTGCCAGCAGCTTCCCCGGGTTCACTGCCCACGAGCAGTACTTC
CDR3 protein: CASSFPGFTAHEQYF

clone size: .
J gene: TRBJ2-3
D gene: .
V gene: TRBV14
CDR3 DNA: TGTGCCAGCAGCCAAGAGAGAATTGGCGGTACGCAGTATTTT
CDR3 protein: CASSQERIGGTQYF

clone size: .
J gene: TRBJ1-2
D gene: .
V gene: TRBV12-5
CDR3 DNA: TGTGCTAGTGGTTTGAGGGAGGGAGGGGAACTTAACTATGGCTACACCTTC
CDR3 protein: CASGLREGGELNYGYTF

clone size: .
J gene: TRBJ2-5
D gene: TRBD2
V gene: TRBV5-1
CDR3 DNA: TGCGCCAGCATCGTGGGGACTAGGGGCGGTCTAGGCCAAGAGACCCAGTACTTC
CDR3 protein: CASIVGTRGGLGQETQYF

clone size: .
J gene: TRBJ2-4
D gene: TRBD1
V gene: TRBV7-9
CDR3 DNA: TGTGCCAGCAGCTTAGGGGACAGGGGAGCCAAAAACATTCAGTACTTC
CDR3 protein: CASSLGDRGAKNIQYF

clone size: .
J gene: TRBJ2-5
D gene: .
V gene: TRBV12-3/TRBV12-4
CDR3 DNA: TGTGCCAGCAATCCCCAGGGAAGAGAGACCCAGTACTTC
CDR3 protein: CASNPQGRETQYF